The present T cell receptor (beta chain) was sequenced within a study of spatial heterogeneity in lung cancer. For the study at large: In raw reads, more than eight appearances on average were recorded for each unique TCR and UMI combination.

This clonotype has at least ten counts. In TCRdb, the 5' RACE reads were re-called with MiXCR into one record per CDR3 protein. In the table there are around 37,000 distinct CDR3 sequences, less than 9% of which are singletons. Described time point: sample taken at primary tumor resection. Whole RNA, isolated from tumor, nontumor lung or frozen PBMC, was sequenced without prior sorting. Germline loops: CDR1 SGHVS, CDR2 FQNEAQ. The CDR3 covers 16 residues. V was pared by 5 bases and J by 0 bases, with 14 bases between. This receptor was identified in a female donor with early-stage non-small cell lung cancer. V and J are TRBV7-8 and TRBJ2-1; D possibly corresponds to TRBD2 (6 bases). The source was PBMCs, collected at surgery. The CDR3 coding sequence is TGTGCCAGCAGCGCACAGCCCGGGAGCTCCTACAATGAGCAGTTCTTC. This translates into CASSAQPGSSYNEQFF.